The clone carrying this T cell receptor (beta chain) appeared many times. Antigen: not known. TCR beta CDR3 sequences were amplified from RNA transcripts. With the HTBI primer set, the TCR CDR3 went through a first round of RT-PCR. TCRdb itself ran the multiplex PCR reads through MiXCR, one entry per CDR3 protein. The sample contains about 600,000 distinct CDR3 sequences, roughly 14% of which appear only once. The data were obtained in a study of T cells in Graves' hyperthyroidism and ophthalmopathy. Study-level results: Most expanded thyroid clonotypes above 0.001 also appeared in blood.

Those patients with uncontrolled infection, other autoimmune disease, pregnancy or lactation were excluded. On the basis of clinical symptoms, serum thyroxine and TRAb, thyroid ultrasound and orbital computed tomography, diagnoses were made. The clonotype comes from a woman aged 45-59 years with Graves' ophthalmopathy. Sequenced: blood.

In DNA form, the CDR3 reads TGTGCCAGCAGGGCGGCAGATAACACCGGGGAGCTGTTTTTT. It encodes CASRAADNTGELFF. The V gene is TRBV12-3 or TRBV12-4, the J gene TRBJ2-2, with no clear D. CDR3 length: 14 amino acids. Between the trimmed V and J ends, which lost 6 bases and 2 bases, there was a span of 10 bases.